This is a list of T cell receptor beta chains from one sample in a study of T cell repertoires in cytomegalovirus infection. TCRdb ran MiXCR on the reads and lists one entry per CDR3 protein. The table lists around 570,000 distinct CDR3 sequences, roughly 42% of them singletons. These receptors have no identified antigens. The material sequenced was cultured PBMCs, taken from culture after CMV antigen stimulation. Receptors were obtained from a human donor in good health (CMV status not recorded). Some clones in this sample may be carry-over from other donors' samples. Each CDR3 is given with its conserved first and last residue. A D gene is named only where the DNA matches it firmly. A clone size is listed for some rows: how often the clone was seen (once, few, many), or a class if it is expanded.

CDR3 DNA: TGTGCCAGCAGCCGTGGCAGGACCTCTGGAAACACCATATATTTT
CDR3 protein: CASSRGRTSGNTIYF
clone size: NA
V gene: TRBV14
D gene: NA
J gene: TRBJ1-3

CDR3 DNA: TGTGCCAGCAGTTTACGACCCATGGGGAATGAGCAGTTCTTC
CDR3 protein: CASSLRPMGNEQFF
clone size: once
V gene: TRBV6-6
D gene: NA
J gene: TRBJ2-1

CDR3 DNA: TGTGCCAGCAGTCAGGGAAGGAGTAACTATGGCTACACCTTC
CDR3 protein: CASSQGRSNYGYTF
clone size: few
V gene: TRBV2
D gene: NA
J gene: TRBJ1-2

CDR3 DNA: TGTGCCATCAGTGAGAGGGACAGGGGAAACACCGGGGAGCTGTTTTTT
CDR3 protein: CAISERDRGNTGELFF
clone size: once
V gene: TRBV10-3
D gene: TRBD1
J gene: TRBJ2-2

CDR3 DNA: TGTGCCAGTAGTACGCCAGGGGCGAGCTCCTACAATGAGCAGTTCTTC
CDR3 protein: CASSTPGASSYNEQFF
clone size: NA
V gene: TRBV19
D gene: NA
J gene: TRBJ2-1

CDR3 DNA: TGCAGTGCAAACCGGGACTGGGGGTACTTC
CDR3 protein: CSANRDWGYF
clone size: NA
V gene: TRBV20-1
D gene: NA
J gene: TRBJ2-5

CDR3 DNA: TGCGCCAGCAGCCAAGTCGCGGGGACGCGGAACACTGAAGCTTTCTTT
CDR3 protein: CASSQVAGTRNTEAFF
clone size: few
V gene: TRBV4-1
D gene: NA
J gene: TRBJ1-1

CDR3 DNA: TGTGCCAGCAGCCCGGGGGGGACAGGGTCGAACACTGAAGCTTTCTTT
CDR3 protein: CASSPGGTGSNTEAFF
clone size: NA
V gene: TRBV7-3
D gene: TRBD1
J gene: TRBJ1-1

CDR3 DNA: TGTGCCAGCATCGAAGGGTTAGCGGGGCCCTCTGGGGCCAACGTCCTGACTTTC
CDR3 protein: CASIEGLAGPSGANVLTF
clone size: few
V gene: TRBV6-1
D gene: TRBD2
J gene: TRBJ2-6

CDR3 DNA: TGTGCCAGCAGCGTTGGGGTAGCGGGAGGAGGGCGTGAGCAGTTCTTC
CDR3 protein: CASSVGVAGGGREQFF
clone size: NA
V gene: TRBV9
D gene: TRBD2
J gene: TRBJ2-1

CDR3 DNA: TGTGCCATCAGTGAGTCGCAACCGAACACTGAAGCTTTCTTT
CDR3 protein: CAISESQPNTEAFF
clone size: NA
V gene: TRBV10-3
D gene: NA
J gene: TRBJ1-1

CDR3 DNA: TGCGCCAGCCGCTCGGCCGGAGGGGCCACCGGGGAGCTGTTTTTT
CDR3 protein: CASRSAGGATGELFF
clone size: NA
V gene: TRBV5-1
D gene: NA
J gene: TRBJ2-2

CDR3 DNA: TGTGCCACCCGCAGGCCCATTAACTATGGCTACACCTTC
CDR3 protein: CATRRPINYGYTF
clone size: NA
V gene: TRBV28
D gene: NA
J gene: TRBJ1-2

CDR3 DNA: TGTGCCAGCCACGGGACCGGTGAAGCTTTCTTT
CDR3 protein: CASHGTGEAFF
clone size: NA
V gene: TRBV7-4
D gene: NA
J gene: TRBJ1-1

CDR3 DNA: TGTGCCATCCGGTCGGGGCCCCTCCAGACCCAGTACTTC
CDR3 protein: CAIRSGPLQTQYF
clone size: NA
V gene: TRBV10-3
D gene: NA
J gene: TRBJ2-5

CDR3 DNA: TGTGCCAGCAGTGAAACGGGGACAGGGAATCAGCCCCAGCATTTT
CDR3 protein: CASSETGTGNQPQHF
clone size: NA
V gene: TRBV2
D gene: TRBD1
J gene: TRBJ1-5

CDR3 DNA: TGTGCCAGCAGTTTATGGGGCAGCAACACCGGGGAGCTGTTTTTT
CDR3 protein: CASSLWGSNTGELFF
clone size: NA
V gene: TRBV27
D gene: NA
J gene: TRBJ2-2

CDR3 DNA: TGTGCCAGCAGCTCATCAGGGGTCAGCGCTTTCTTT
CDR3 protein: CASSSSGVSAFF
clone size: NA
V gene: TRBV7-6
D gene: NA
J gene: TRBJ1-1

CDR3 DNA: TGTGCCAGCAGTGTCGCGGGGCCAGATACGCAGTATTTT
CDR3 protein: CASSVAGPDTQYF
clone size: NA
V gene: TRBV6-1
D gene: NA
J gene: TRBJ2-3

CDR3 DNA: TGTGCCAGCAGGGGGCCCAAAAACATTCAGTACTTC
CDR3 protein: CASRGPKNIQYF
clone size: NA
V gene: TRBV27
D gene: NA
J gene: TRBJ2-4